Listed below are T cell receptor beta chains from one sample, sequenced in a study of blood T cell repertoires in COVID-19. Only in-frame clones appear in the TCRdb table, and some are missing; sequencing was by immunoSEQ multiplex PCR. The table lists 400,000 to 450,000 clones, 80% to 90% of them singletons. Sequencing was done on a sample of peripheral blood. The source is a woman aged 25-40 years with active or convalescent COVID-19. The CDR3 runs from the conserved cysteine through the conserved F or W. The D gene is left open where the match is weak. Clone size is not always given. Where it is, it says once, few, many or a class for expanded clones.

J gene,V gene,clone size,D gene,CDR3 DNA,CDR3 protein
TRBJ2-3,TRBV6-4,-,TRBD2,TGTGCCAGCAGTGACGGACTAGCGGGCACAGATACGCAGTATTTT,CASSDGLAGTDTQYF
TRBJ1-2,TRBV6-5,-,-,TGTGCCAGCAGTTACTCCGGGGGTTTTGGCTACACCTTC,CASSYSGGFGYTF
TRBJ1-2,TRBV18,-,TRBD1,TGTGCCAGCTCACCGACAGGGGGCCGTAACAACTATGGCTACACCTTC,CASSPTGGRNNYGYTF
TRBJ1-1,TRBV19,once,TRBD1,TGTGCCAGTAGTCAGCAGGGGGACACTGAAGCTTTCTTT,CASSQQGDTEAFF
TRBJ1-1,TRBV5-1,-,-,TGCGCCAGCAGCTTGGCAGGAGGCAATCGAGCTTTCTTT,CASSLAGGNRAFF
TRBJ1-2,TRBV30,-,-,TGTGCCTGGAGCGACATCCTCGGCGCGGGCGACAACTATGGCTACACCTTC,CAWSDILGAGDNYGYTF
TRBJ2-7,TRBV4-2,-,-,TGTGCCAGCAGCCAAGGGGGGCCAGGGGCCGACGAGCAGTACTTC,CASSQGGPGADEQYF
TRBJ1-6,TRBV7-8,once,TRBD1,TGTGCCAGCAGCTGGGGACAGGGTAAAAATTCACCCCTCCACTTT,CASSWGQGKNSPLHF
TRBJ1-2,TRBV5-8,-,-,TGTGCCAGCAGCTTGAGACAGACCTACTATGGCTACACCTTC,CASSLRQTYYGYTF
TRBJ1-1,TRBV27,-,TRBD1,TGTGCCAGCAGTTTGGGGACAGGGATGAACACTGAAGCTTTCTTT,CASSLGTGMNTEAFF
TRBJ1-5,TRBV27,-,-,TGTGCCAGCAGTTTAACAGGGTTGAATCAGCCCCAGCATTTT,CASSLTGLNQPQHF
TRBJ2-3,TRBV12-5,few,-,TGTGCTAGTAGGTGGGGGCAGGGGACAGATACGCAGTATTTT,CASRWGQGTDTQYF
TRBJ2-5,TRBV6-2/TRBV6-3,-,TRBD2,TGTGCCAGCAGTTACCTTGTTGGGGAGGGTGAAGAGACCCAGTACTTC,CASSYLVGEGEETQYF
TRBJ2-7,TRBV7-6,-,TRBD1,TGTGCCAGCAGCCGGACAGGGGGAACCTACGAGCAGTACTTC,CASSRTGGTYEQYF
TRBJ1-1,TRBV7-9,-,TRBD1,TGTGCCAGCAGCCCACAGGGGACATTGAACACTGAAGCTTTCTTT,CASSPQGTLNTEAFF
TRBJ1-1,TRBV10-1,once,-,TGCGCCAGCAGTGAGCAGTTGAACACTGAAGCTTTCTTT,CASSEQLNTEAFF
TRBJ2-3,TRBV5-4,-,TRBD2,TGTGCCAGCAGCAAACGACTAGCGGGAGACACAGATACGCAGTATTTT,CASSKRLAGDTDTQYF
TRBJ1-1,TRBV5-1,-,-,TGCGCCAGCAGCTTGGGAAGCCCCTTGAACACTGAAGCTTTCTTT,CASSLGSPLNTEAFF
TRBJ1-1,TRBV19,once,-,TGTGCCAGTAGTACAAGGGGGTCGAACACTGAAGCTTTCTTT,CASSTRGSNTEAFF
TRBJ2-5,TRBV5-1,-,TRBD2,TGCGCCAGCAGCTTGACGGGACTACAGACCCAGTACTTC,CASSLTGLQTQYF
TRBJ2-2,TRBV7-2,-,-,TGTGCCAGCAGCTTTTCGGCCGGGGAGCTGTTTTTT,CASSFSAGELFF
TRBJ1-2,TRBV6-2/TRBV6-3,-,-,TGTGCCAGCAGTTACTCAGGCGGGTATGGCTACACCTTC,CASSYSGGYGYTF
TRBJ1-4,TRBV29-1,-,-,TGCAGCGTGACCCAGGGTGAAAAACTGTTTTTT,CSVTQGEKLFF
TRBJ2-1,TRBV28,-,-,TGTGCCAGCAGTTTGTCCTTTGGGGCGGTGCGGTATGAGCAGTTCTTC,CASSLSFGAVRYEQFF
TRBJ1-2,TRBV3-1/TRBV3-2,once,TRBD1,TGTGCCAGCAGCCAAAGGGGACAGGGGACCTATGGCTACACCTTC,CASSQRGQGTYGYTF
TRBJ1-4,TRBV18,-,TRBD1,TGTGCCAGCTCACGCTCGCCCGGGACAGTTAATGAAAAACTGTTTTTT,CASSRSPGTVNEKLFF
TRBJ2-1,TRBV19,once,TRBD2,TGTGCCAGTAGAGCCCTAGCGGCGGATTTGGATGAGCAGTTCTTC,CASRALAADLDEQFF
TRBJ1-6,TRBV5-1,-,-,TGCGCCAGCAGCTTGTCGTCCGGGAGGGAGGTTCCCCTCCACTTT,CASSLSSGREVPLHF
TRBJ1-1,TRBV7-2,few,-,TGTGCCAGCTCCGGAGGGTTCCACACTGAAGCTTTCTTT,CASSGGFHTEAFF
TRBJ2-2,TRBV10-3,-,-,TGTGCCATCGGAGCCGGGACTCCAGGAGGGGAGCTGTTTTTT,CAIGAGTPGGELFF
TRBJ1-3,TRBV6-5,-,TRBD1,TGTGCCAGCAGAGACAGGGGCTCTGGAAACACCATATATTTT,CASRDRGSGNTIYF
TRBJ2-7,TRBV10-2,-,-,TGCGCCGCAGGTCGGCAGGGTGCCGAGCAGTACTTC,CAAGRQGAEQYF
TRBJ2-5,TRBV27,-,-,TGTGCCAGCAGACCCTTTTCTCCGGCGGGAGAGACCCAGTACTTC,CASRPFSPAGETQYF
TRBJ2-1,TRBV30,once,-,TGTGCCTGGAGTGCCCAGGGGTTAGCAACCTACAATGAGCAGTTCTTC,CAWSAQGLATYNEQFF
TRBJ1-4,TRBV6-5,-,-,TGTGCCAGCAGATTTCGGGGGGAAAAACTGTTTTTT,CASRFRGEKLFF
TRBJ2-1,TRBV7-8,-,TRBD2,TGTGCCAGCAGCTCCGGACTAGTCCCCGCCAATGAGCAGTTCTTC,CASSSGLVPANEQFF
TRBJ2-1,TRBV3-1/TRBV3-2,once,-,TGTGCCAGCAGCAGGGAACCTACTAGCCGCGAGCAGTTCTTC,CASSREPTSREQFF
TRBJ2-7,TRBV10-2,-,TRBD1,TGCGCCAGCCGGGAGACAGGGGGACTGGACGAGCAGTACTTC,CASRETGGLDEQYF
TRBJ1-3,TRBV10-3,-,TRBD1,TGTGCCATCAGTGAGAACAGGGGGTCCCTCTCTGGAAACACCATATATTTT,CAISENRGSLSGNTIYF
TRBJ1-4,TRBV10-2,-,TRBD1,TGCGCCAGCAGTGAGATCCCAGGGACAGGGGAAGAAAAACTGTTTTTT,CASSEIPGTGEEKLFF
TRBJ2-7,TRBV3-1/TRBV3-2,once,-,TGTGCCAGCAGCCCAAGGACCCCGGGGGAGCAGTACTTC,CASSPRTPGEQYF
TRBJ2-7,TRBV27,-,-,TGTGCCAGCAGTCCTAGCAGGTTGGAGAAGCAGTACTTC,CASSPSRLEKQYF
TRBJ1-2,TRBV14,-,-,TGTGCCAGCAGCCTTCAGGGGTTTCGGGGCTACACCTTC,CASSLQGFRGYTF
TRBJ1-1,TRBV10-1,-,-,TGCGCCAGCAGTACAAGCGACTTGAACACTGAAGCTTTCTTT,CASSTSDLNTEAFF
TRBJ1-1,TRBV10-2,-,-,TGCGCCAGCAGTAGCGGGAACACTGAAGCTTTCTTT,CASSSGNTEAFF
TRBJ2-7,TRBV29-1,-,-,TGCAGCGCCATAACAACGGGCTACGAGCAGTACTTC,CSAITTGYEQYF
TRBJ2-1,TRBV28,-,TRBD2,TGTGCCAGCAGATATAGCGGGGGGGCAGTCGATGAGCAGTTCTTC,CASRYSGGAVDEQFF
TRBJ1-5,TRBV2,-,TRBD1,TGTGCCAGCAGCGGCGACAGGGGGGGCGATCAGCCCCAGCATTTT,CASSGDRGGDQPQHF
TRBJ2-7,TRBV10-2,-,TRBD1,TGCGCCAGCAGTGAGTTTAGGGGACAGGGATCCGAGCAGTACTTC,CASSEFRGQGSEQYF
TRBJ2-3,TRBV10-2,-,TRBD1,TGCGCCAGCAGAGCTGGGACAGGGGCAGATACGCAGTATTTT,CASRAGTGADTQYF